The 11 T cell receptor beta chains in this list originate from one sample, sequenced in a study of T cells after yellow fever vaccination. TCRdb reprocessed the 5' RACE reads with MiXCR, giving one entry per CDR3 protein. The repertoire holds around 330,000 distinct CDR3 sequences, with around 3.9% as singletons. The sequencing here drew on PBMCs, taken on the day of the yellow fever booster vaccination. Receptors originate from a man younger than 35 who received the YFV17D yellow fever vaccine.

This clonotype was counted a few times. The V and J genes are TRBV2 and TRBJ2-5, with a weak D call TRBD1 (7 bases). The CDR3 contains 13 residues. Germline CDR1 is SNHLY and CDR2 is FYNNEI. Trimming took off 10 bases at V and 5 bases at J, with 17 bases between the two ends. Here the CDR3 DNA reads TGTGCCATATGGAGGGGGCGAGGGGAGACCCAGTACTTC. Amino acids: CAIWRGRGETQYF.

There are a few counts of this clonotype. The chain's CDR3 is CASSPGEGMGYNEQFF. As DNA, the CDR3 is TGCGCCAGCAGCCCAGGTGAGGGGATGGGCTACAATGAGCAGTTCTTC. This sequence joins TRBV5-1 and TRBJ2-1; D could derive from TRBD1 or TRBD2 (5 bases each). The CDR3 is 16 amino acids. V gave up 4 bases and J gave up 3 bases, with 17 bases separating them. Germline values: CDR1 SGHRS, CDR2 YFSETQ.

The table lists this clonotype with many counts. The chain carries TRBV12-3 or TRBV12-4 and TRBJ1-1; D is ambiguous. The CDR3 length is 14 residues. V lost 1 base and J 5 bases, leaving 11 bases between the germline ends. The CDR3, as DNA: TGTGCCAGCAGTTTAGGAGGCGGTGGAACTGAAGCTTTCTTT. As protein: CASSLGGGGTEAFF.

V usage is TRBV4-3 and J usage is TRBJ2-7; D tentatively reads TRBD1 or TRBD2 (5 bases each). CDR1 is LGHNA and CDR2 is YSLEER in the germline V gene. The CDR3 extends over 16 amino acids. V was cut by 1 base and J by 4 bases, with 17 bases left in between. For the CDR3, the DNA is TGCGCCAGCAGCCAAGTTCTCGCAAGGGGCGGGTACGAGCAGTACGTC. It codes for CASSQVLARGGYEQYV.

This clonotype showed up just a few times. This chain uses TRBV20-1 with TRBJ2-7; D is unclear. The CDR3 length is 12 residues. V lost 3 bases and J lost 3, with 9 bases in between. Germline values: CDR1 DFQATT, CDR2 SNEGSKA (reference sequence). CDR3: CSASPRGYEQYF. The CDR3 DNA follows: TGCAGTGCTAGTCCCCGTGGCTACGAGCAGTACTTC.

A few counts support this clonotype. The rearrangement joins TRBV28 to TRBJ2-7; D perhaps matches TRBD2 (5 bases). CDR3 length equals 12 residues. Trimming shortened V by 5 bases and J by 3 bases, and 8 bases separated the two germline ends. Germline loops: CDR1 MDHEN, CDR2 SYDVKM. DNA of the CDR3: TGTGCCAGCAGTGACTATATCTACGAGCAGTACGTC. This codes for CASSDYIYEQYV.

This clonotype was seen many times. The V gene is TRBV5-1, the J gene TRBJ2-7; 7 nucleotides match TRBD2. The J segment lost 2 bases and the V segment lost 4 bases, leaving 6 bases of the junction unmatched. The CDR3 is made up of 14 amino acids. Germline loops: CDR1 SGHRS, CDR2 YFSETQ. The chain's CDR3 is CASSIGLGPYEQYV. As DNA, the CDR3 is TGCGCCAGCAGCATAGGACTAGGACCCTACGAGCAGTACGTC.

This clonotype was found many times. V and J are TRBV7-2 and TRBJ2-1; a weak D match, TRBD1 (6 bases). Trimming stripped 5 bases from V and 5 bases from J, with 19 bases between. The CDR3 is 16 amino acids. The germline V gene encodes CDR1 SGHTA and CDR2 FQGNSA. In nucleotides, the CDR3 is TGTGCCAGCAGCCTCCTTCCACGACAGGTCCACAATGAGCAGTTCTTC. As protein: CASSLLPRQVHNEQFF.

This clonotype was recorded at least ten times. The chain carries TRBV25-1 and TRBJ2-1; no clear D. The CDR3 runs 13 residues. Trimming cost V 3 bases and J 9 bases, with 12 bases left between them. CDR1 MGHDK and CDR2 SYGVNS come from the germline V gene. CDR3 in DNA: TGTGCCAGCAGTGACGGCGAACTCCTTGAGCAGTTCTTC. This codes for CASSDGELLEQFF.

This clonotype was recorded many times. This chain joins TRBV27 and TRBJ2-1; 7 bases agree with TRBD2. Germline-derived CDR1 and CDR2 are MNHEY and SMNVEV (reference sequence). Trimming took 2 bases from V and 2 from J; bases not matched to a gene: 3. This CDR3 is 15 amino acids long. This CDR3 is CASSLAGVTYNEQFF. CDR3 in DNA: TGTGCCAGCAGTTTAGCGGGGGTAACCTACAATGAGCAGTTCTTC.

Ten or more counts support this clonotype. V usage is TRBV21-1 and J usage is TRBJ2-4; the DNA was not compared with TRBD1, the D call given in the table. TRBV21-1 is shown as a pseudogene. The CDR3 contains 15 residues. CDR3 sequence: CASSNSGQAKNIQYF. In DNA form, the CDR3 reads TGTGCCAGCAGCAACTCGGGCCAGGCCAAAAACATTCAGTACTTC.